This T cell receptor beta chain was identified during a study of T cell repertoires in cytomegalovirus infection. Germline CDR1 is SGHDT and CDR2 is YYEEEE. The CDR3 is 13 residues long. V shed 0 bases, J shed 7 bases, and the junction held 2 bases outside the gene matches. TCRdb itself ran the reads through MiXCR, one entry per CDR3 protein. Of roughly 310,000 distinct CDR3 sequences detected, 25% to 30% appear once; the ten largest clones hold 15% to 20%. The table lists this clonotype with a few counts. What it recognizes is unknown. This sequence was found in a human donor in good health (CMV status not recorded). Some clones in this sample may be carry-over from other donors' samples. Here the sequenced sample was cultured PBMCs, taken from culture after CMV antigen stimulation. This sequence joins TRBV5-6 and TRBJ1-2; 8 bases align to TRBD1. The DNA of the CDR3 is TGTGCCAGCAGCTTGGCAGGGGGCAGTGGCTACACCTTC. Translating it yields CASSLAGGSGYTF.